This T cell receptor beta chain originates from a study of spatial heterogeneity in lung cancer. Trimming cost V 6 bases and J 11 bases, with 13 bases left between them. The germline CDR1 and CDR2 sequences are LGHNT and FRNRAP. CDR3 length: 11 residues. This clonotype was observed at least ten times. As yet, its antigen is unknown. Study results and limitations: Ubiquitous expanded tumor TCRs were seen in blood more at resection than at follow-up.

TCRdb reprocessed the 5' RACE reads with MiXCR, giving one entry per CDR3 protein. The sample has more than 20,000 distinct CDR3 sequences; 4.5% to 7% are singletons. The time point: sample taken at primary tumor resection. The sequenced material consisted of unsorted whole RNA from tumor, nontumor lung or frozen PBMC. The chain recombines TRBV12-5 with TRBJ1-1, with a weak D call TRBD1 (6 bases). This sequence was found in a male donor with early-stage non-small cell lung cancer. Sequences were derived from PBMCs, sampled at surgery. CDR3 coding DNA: TGTGCTAGTGGCTCCGGGACACAGGCTTTCTTT. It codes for CASGSGTQAFF.